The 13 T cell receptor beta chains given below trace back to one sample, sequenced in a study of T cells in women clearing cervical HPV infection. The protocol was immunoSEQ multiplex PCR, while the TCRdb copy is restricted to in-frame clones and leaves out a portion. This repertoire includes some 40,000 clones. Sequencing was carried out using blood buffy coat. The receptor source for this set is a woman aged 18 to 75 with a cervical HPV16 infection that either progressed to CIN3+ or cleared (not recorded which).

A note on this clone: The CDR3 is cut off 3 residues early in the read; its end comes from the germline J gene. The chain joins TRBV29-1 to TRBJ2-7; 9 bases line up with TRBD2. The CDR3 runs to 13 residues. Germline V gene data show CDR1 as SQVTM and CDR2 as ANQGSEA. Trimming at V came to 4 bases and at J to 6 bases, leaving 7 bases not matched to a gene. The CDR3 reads CSVGGLAALEQYF. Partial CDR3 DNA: TGCAGCGTTGGGGGACTAGCTGCTCTCGAG.

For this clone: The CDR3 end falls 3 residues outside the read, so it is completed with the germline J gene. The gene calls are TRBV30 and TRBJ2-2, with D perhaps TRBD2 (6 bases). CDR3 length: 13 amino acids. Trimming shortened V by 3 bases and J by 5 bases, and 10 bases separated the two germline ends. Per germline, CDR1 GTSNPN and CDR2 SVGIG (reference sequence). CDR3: CAWRTSGTGELFF. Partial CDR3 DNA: TGTGCCTGGAGGACTAGTGGAACCGGGGAG.

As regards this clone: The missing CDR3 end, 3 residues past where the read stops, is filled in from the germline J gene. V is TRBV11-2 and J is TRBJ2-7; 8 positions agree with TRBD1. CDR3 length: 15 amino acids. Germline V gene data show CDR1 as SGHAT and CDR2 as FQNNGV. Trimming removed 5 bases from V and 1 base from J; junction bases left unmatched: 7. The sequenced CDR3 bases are TGTGCCAGCAGCCTCGTCGGGACAGGATCCTACGAG. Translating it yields CASSLVGTGSYE. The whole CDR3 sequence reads CASSLVGTGSYEQYF.

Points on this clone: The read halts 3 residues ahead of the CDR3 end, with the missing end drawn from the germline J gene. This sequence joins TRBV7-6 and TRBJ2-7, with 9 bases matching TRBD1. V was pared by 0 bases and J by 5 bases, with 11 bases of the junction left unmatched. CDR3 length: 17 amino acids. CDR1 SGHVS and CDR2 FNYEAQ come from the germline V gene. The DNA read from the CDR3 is TGTGCCAGCAGCTTAGCCCCGGTGGGACAGGGCAGGAACGAG. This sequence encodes CASSLAPVGQGRNE. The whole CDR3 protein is CASSLAPVGQGRNEQYF.

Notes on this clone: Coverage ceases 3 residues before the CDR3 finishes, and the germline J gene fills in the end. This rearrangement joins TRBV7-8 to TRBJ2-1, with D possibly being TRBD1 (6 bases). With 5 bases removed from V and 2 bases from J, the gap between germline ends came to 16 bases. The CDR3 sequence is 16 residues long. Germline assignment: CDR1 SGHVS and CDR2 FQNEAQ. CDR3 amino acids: CASSRGTGTPYNEQFF. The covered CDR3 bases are TGTGCCAGCAGCCGAGGAACCGGGACACCCTACAATGAG. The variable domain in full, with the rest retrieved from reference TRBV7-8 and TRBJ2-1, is GAGVSQSPRYKVAKRGQDVALRCDPISGHVSLFWYQQALGQGPEFLTYFQNEAQLDKSGLPSDRFFAERPEGSVSTLKIQRTQQEDSAVYLCASSRGTGTPYNEQFFGPGTRLTVL.

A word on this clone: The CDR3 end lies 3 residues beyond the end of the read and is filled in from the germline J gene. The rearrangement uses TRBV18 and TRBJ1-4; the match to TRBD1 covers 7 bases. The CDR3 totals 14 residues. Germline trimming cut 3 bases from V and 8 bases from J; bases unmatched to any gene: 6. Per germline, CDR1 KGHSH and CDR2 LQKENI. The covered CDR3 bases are TGTGCCAGCTCACCGCGTCAGGGGGAAGAAAAA. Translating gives CASSPRQGEEK. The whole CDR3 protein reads CASSPRQGEEKLFF.

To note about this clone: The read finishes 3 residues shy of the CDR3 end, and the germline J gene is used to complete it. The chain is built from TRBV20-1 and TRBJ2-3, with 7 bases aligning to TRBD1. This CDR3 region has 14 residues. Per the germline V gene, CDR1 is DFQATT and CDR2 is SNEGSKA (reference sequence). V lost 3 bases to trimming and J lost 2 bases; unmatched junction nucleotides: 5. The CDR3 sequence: CSASPGQLTDTQYF. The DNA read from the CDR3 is TGCAGTGCTAGTCCGGGACAGCTCACAGATACG.

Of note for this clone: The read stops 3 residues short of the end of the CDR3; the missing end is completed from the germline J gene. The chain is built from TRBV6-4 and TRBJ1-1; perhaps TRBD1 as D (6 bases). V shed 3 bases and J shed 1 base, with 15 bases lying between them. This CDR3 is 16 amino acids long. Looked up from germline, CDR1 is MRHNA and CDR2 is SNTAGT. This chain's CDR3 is CASSEVATGRNTEAFF. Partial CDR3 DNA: TGTGCCAGCAGTGAGGTGGCGACAGGTCGGAACACTGAA.

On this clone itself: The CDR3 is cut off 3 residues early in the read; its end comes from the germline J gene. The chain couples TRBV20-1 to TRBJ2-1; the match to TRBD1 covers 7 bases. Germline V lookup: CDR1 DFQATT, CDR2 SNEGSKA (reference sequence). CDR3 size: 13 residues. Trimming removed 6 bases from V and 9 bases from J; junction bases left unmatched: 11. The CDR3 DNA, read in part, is TGCAGTGCCCAAAGACAGGGTTTAGTTGAG. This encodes CSAQRQGLVE. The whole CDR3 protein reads CSAQRQGLVEQFF.

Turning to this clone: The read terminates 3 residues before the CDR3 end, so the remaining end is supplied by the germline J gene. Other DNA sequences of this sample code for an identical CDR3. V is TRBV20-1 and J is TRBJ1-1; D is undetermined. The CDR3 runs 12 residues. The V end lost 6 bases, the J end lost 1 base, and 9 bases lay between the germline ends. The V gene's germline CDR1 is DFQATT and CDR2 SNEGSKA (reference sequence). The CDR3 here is CSARSGNTEAFF. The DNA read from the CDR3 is TGCAGTGCCCGCTCAGGGAACACTGAA.

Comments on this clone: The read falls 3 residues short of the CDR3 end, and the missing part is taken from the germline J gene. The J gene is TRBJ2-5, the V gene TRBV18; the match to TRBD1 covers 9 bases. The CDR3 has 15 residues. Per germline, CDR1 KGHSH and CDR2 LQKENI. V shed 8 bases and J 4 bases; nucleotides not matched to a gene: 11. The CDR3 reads CASPPGDRVGETQYF. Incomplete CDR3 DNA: TGTGCCAGCCCCCCCGGGGACAGGGTTGGAGAGACC.

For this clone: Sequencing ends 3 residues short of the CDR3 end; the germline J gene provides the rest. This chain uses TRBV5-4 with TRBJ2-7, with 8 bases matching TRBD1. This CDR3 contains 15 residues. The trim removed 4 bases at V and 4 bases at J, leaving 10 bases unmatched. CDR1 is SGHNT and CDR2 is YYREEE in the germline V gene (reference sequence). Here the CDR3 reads CASSRTDTGGYEQYF. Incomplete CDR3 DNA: TGTGCCAGCAGCCGTACGGATACAGGGGGGTACGAG.

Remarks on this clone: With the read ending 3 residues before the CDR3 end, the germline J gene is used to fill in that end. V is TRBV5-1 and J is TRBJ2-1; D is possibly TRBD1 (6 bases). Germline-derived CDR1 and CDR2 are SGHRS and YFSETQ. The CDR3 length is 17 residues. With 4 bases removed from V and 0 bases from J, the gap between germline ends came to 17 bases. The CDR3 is CASSGSDRPFSYNEQFF. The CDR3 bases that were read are TGCGCCAGCAGCGGGTCTGACAGGCCCTTCTCCTACAATGAG.